This TCR beta chain was profiled in a study of identifying expanded T cells in peripheral blood. Broader study findings: Roughly two-week clone count variance significantly increased as total template count grew.

Assay used: immunoSEQ multiplex PCR; TCRdb lists only in-frame clones, some missing. The data hold around 50,000 clones, with roughly 90% observed a single time. Remarks on this clone: What it binds is unknown.

The germline V gene encodes CDR1 MDHEN and CDR2 SYDVKM. CDR3 length equals 14 residues. Unmatched junction bases numbered 4, after V lost 7 bases and J lost 5 bases. The V gene is TRBV28, the J gene TRBJ2-2; TRBD2 agrees at 10 bases. This TCR was recovered from a person aged 18-69 years in good health. The sample was blood. CDR3 nucleotide sequence: TGTGCCAGCAAGGAGACTAGCGGGACCGGGGAGCTGTTTTTT. Translated, it gives CASKETSGTGELFF.